The clone carrying this TCR beta chain was seen a single time. Its specificity is not known. In germline, CDR1 is KGHSH, CDR2 LQKENI. This CDR3 has 17 amino acids. Trimming removed 1 base from V and 7 bases from J; junction bases left unmatched: 8. This sample stems from a study of shared clonotypes between healthy human individuals. Sorted-subset replicate PCR reactions were performed with approximately 200 ng DNA, corresponding to tens of thousands of T cell genomes. The data were produced by immunoSEQ multiplex PCR, yet TCRdb's version contains in-frame clones alone and is incomplete. The sample includes nearly 1,000,000 clones, about three quarters seen only once; the top ten take around 1.4%. Whole-study results and caveats: Non-shared clonotypes had lower generation probabilities than clonotypes shared by all four sorted-subset donors.

This TCR was recovered from a man younger than 30 in good health. The sequencing input was memory CD4+ T cells sorted from blood. Subset denoted: CD45RA-negative fraction. The rearrangement joins TRBV18 to TRBJ1-5, with 12 bases that match TRBD1. The CDR3 DNA is TGTGCCAGCTCACCACTTCAAACGGGGACAGGGGGCCAGCCCCAGCATTTT. Amino acid sequence: CASSPLQTGTGGQPQHF.